This T cell receptor (beta chain) was identified in a study of T cell repertoires in cytomegalovirus infection. Of note for this clonotype: The antigen remains undetermined.

The germline CDR1 and CDR2 sequences are SGHRS and YFSETQ. The junction had 10 bases not matched to a gene; V was cut back by 5 bases and J by 6 bases. The CDR3 has 16 residues. The study's findings and limits: Predominance within the ex vivo response was attributable to HLA-C-restricted CMV-specific TCR beta clonotypes. Adding up the frequency of public TCR beta families identified people who carried CMV plus the relevant HLA.

Each CDR3 protein gets one entry after TCRdb re-called the reads with MiXCR. The data hold approximately 500,000 distinct CDR3 sequences, with more than 15% observed a single time. The chain recombines TRBV5-1 with TRBJ2-7, with 14 bases fitting TRBD2. This TCR derives from a human donor in good health (CMV status not recorded). Some clones in this sample may be carry-over from other donors' samples. Sequenced material: CD8+ T cells from PBMCs. The CDR3 region is CASRGLAGDRVFEQYF. Here the CDR3 DNA reads TGCGCCAGCAGGGGACTAGCGGGAGATCGGGTGTTCGAGCAGTACTTC.